This TCR beta chain was recorded in a study of Ad26.COV2.S vaccination and SARS-CoV-2 variants. Treatment meaning: around 19 received Ad26.COV2.S at low or high dose, single or two shots; 5 received placebo; per-sample allocation not given. The investigators took samples on day 63 after the first vaccine or placebo injection. Produced via immunoSEQ multiplex PCR; TCRdb's table is partial and in-frame only. The sample has about 350,000 clones; less than 90% are singletons. The CDR3 consists of 13 residues. V shed 10 bases and J 0 bases; nucleotides not matched to a gene: 6. Germline-derived CDR1 and CDR2 are LNHDA and SQIVND (reference sequence).

The chain combines TRBV19 with TRBJ2-7, with TRBD2 matching 7 bases. The sequencing here drew on peripheral blood, taken in a trial of Ad26.COV2.S vaccine versus placebo. The TCR originated in a person aged 18-60 years who received the Ad26.COV2.S COVID-19 vaccine or a placebo. CDR3 residues: CATTSESSYEQYF. The CDR3 bases are TGTGCCACCACTAGCGAGAGCTCCTACGAGCAGTACTTC. Using reference TRBV19 and TRBJ2-7 for the parts outside the CDR3, the full variable domain is DGGITQSPKYLFRKEGQNVTLSCEQNLNHDAMYWYRQDPGQGLRLIYYSQIVNDFQKGDIAEGYSVSREKKESFPLTVTSAQKNPTAFYLCATTSESSYEQYFGPGTRLTVT.